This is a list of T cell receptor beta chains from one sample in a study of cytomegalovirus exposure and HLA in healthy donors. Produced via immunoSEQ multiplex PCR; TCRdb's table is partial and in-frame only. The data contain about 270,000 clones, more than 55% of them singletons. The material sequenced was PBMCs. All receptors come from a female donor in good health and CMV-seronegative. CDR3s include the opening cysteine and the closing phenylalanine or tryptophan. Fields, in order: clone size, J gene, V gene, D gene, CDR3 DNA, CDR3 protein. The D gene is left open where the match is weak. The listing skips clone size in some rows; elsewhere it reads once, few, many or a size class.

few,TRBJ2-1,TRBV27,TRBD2,TGTGCCAGCAGTTTATTGGGCGGGAGCTCCTACAATGAGCAGTTCTTC,CASSLLGGSSYNEQFF
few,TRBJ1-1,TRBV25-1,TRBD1,TGTGCCACCCAGGTCGGACAGGTAGGGCAGGCTTTCTTT,CATQVGQVGQAFF
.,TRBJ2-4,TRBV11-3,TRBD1,TGTGCCAGCAAGGACAGGGGACGGGACATTCAGTACTTC,CASKDRGRDIQYF
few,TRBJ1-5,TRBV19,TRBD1,TGTGCCAGTAGGGACAGGGGGTTCAATCAGCCCCAGCATTTT,CASRDRGFNQPQHF
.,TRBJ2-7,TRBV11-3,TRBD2,TGTGCCAGCAGCTTACCCCGGACTAGCGGGAGGGCCCGGAGTGGGGAGCAGTACTTC,CASSLPRTSGRARSGEQYF
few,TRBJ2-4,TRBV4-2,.,TGTGCCAGCAGCCAAGGACGGGACACTCTAGCCAAAAACATTCAGTACTTC,CASSQGRDTLAKNIQYF
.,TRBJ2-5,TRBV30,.,TGTGCCTGGAGAGAGCTAGGGGGTGGGACCCAGTACTTC,CAWRELGGGTQYF
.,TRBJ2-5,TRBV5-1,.,TGCGCCAGCAGCTTAACAGGGTTCCAAGAGACCCAGTACTTC,CASSLTGFQETQYF
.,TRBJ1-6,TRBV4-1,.,TGCGCCAGCAGCCAACAACCGCAGTCCGCTTATAATTCACCCCTCCACTTT,CASSQQPQSAYNSPLHF
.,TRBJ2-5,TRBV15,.,TGTGCCACCAGCAGAGATCGGGTCGGGTCTCAAGAGACCCAGTACTTC,CATSRDRVGSQETQYF